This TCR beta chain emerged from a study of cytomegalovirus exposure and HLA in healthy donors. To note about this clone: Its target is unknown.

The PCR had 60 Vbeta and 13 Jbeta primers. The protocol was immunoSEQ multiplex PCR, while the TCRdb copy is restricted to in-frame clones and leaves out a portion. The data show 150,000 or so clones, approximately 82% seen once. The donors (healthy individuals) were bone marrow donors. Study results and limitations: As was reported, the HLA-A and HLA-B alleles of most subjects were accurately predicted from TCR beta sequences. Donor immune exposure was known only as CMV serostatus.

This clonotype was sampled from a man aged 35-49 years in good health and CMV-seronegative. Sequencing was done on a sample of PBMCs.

CDR3 region: CASSPPGGETQYF. The CDR3 DNA reads TGCGCCAGCAGCCCACCAGGGGGGGAGACCCAGTACTTC. V gene TRBV5-1 combines with J gene TRBJ2-5; maybe TRBD1 (7 bases). From germline, CDR1 is SGHRS and CDR2 YFSETQ. V lost 4 bases to trimming and J lost 5 bases, with 12 bases between them. The CDR3 is made up of 13 amino acids. The full variable domain, with the rest looked up from reference TRBV5-1 and TRBJ2-5, is KAGVTQTPRYLIKTRGQQVTLSCSPISGHRSVSWYQQTPGQGLQFLFEYFSETQRNKGNFPGRFSGRQFSNSRSEMNVSTLELGDSALYLCASSPPGGETQYFGPGTRLLVL.